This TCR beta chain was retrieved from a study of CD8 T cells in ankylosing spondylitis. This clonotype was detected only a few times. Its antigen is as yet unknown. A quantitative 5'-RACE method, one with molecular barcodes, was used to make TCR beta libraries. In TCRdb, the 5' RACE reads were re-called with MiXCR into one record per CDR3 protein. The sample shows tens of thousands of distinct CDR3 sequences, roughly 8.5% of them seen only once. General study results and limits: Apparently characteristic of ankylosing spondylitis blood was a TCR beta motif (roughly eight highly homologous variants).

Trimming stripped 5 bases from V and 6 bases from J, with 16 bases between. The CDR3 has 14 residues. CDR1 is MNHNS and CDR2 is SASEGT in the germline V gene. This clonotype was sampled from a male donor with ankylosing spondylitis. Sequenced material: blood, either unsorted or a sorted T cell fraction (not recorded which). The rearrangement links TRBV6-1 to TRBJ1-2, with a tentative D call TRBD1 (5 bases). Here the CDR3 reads CASSTRAAPHGYTF. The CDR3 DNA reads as TGTGCCAGCAGTACCAGGGCCGCCCCTCATGGCTACACCTTC.